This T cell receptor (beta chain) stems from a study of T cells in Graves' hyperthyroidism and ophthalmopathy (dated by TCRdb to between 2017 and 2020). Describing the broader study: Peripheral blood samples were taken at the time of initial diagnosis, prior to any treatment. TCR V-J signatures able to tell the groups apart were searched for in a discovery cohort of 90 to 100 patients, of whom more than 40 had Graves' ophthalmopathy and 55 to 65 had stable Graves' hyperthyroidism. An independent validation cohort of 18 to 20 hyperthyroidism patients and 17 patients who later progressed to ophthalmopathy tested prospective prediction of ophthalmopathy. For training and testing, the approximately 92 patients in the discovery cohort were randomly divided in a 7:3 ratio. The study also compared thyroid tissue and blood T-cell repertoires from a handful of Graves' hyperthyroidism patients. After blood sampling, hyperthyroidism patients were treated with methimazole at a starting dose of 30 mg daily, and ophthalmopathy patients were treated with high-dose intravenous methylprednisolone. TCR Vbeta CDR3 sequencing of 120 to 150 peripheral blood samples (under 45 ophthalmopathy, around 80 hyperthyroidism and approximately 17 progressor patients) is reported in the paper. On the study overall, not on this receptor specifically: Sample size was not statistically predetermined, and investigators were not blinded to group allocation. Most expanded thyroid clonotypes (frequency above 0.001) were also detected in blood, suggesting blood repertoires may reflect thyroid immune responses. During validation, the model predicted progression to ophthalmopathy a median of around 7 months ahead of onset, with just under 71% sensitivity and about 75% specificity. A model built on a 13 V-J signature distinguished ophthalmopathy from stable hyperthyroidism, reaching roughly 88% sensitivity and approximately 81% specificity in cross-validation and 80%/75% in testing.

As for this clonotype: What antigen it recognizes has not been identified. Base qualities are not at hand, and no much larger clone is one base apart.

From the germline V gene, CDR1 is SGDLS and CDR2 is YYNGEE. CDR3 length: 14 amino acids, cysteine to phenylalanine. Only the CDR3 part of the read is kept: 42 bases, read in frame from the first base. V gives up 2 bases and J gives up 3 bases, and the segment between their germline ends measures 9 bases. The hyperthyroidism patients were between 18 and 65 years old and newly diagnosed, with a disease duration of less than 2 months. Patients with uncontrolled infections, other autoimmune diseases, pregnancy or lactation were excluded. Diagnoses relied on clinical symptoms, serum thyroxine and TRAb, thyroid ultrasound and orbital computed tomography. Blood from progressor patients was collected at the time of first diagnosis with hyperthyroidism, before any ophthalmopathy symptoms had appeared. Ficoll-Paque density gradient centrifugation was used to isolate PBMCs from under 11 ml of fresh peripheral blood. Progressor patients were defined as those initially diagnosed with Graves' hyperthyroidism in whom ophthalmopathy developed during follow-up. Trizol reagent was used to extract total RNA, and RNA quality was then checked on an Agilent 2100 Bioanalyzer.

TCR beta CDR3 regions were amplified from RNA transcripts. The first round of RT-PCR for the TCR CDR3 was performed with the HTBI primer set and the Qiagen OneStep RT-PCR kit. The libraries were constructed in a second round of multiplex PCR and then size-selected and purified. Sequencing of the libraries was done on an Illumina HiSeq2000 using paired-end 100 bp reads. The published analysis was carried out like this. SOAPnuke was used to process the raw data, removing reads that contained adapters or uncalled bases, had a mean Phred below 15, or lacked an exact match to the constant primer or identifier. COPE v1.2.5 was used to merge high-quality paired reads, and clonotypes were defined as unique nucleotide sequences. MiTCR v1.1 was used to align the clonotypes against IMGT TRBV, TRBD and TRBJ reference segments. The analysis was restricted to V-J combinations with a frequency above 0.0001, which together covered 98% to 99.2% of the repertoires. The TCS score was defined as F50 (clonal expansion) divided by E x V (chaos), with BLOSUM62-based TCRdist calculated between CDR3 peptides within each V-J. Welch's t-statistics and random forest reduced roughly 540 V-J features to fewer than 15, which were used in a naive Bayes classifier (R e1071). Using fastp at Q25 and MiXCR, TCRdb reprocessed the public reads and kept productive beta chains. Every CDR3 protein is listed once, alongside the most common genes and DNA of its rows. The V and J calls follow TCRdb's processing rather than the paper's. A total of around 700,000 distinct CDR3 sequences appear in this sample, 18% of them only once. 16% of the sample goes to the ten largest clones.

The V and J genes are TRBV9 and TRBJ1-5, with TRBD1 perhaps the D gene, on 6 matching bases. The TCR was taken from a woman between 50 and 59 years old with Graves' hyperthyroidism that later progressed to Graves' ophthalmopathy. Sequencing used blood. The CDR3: CASSVGGANQPQHF. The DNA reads TGTGCCAGCAGCGTGGGGGGGGCCAATCAGCCCCAGCATTTT.